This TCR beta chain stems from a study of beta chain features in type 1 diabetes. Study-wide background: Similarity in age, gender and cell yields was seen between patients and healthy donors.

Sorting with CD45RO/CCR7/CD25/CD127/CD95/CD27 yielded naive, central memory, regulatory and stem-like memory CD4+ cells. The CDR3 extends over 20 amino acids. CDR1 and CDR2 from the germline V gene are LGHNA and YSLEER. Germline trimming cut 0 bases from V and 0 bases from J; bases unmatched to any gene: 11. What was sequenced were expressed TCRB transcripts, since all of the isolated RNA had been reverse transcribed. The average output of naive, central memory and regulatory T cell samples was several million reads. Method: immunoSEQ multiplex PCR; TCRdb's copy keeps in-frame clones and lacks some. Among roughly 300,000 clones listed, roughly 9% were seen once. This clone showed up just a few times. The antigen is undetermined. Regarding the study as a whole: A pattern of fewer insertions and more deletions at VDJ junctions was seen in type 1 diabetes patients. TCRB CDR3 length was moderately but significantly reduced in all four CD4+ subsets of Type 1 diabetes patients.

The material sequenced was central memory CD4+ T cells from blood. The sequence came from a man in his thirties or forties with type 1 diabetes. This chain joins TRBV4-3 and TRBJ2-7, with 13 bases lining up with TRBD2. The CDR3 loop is CASSQDLNFGLAGASYEQYF. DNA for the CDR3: TGCGCCAGCAGCCAAGATCTTAATTTCGGACTAGCGGGGGCCTCCTACGAGCAGTACTTC.